Each of the 16 T cell receptor beta chains below was sequenced from the same sample in a study of cytomegalovirus exposure and HLA in healthy donors. PCR primers comprised 60 Vbeta and 13 Jbeta primers. Profiled with immunoSEQ multiplex PCR; TCRdb holds only in-frame clones, not every one. The table has about 140,000 clones, 75% to 85% seen once. Sequencing was performed on PBMCs. All receptors derive from a male donor in good health and CMV-seronegative.

V usage is TRBV9 and J usage is TRBJ1-1; TRBD1 matches at 7 bases. Per germline, CDR1 SGDLS and CDR2 YYNGEE. CDR3 length: 14 residues. The trim removed 4 bases at V and 1 base at J, leaving 4 bases unmatched. This CDR3 reads CASSPGGRNTEAFF. The CDR3 bases are TGTGCCAGCAGCCCAGGGGGGAGGAACACTGAAGCTTTCTTT.

The rearrangement links TRBV11-3 to TRBJ2-5; 7 bases are shared with TRBD1. Germline V gene lookup returns CDR1 SGHNT and CDR2 YENEEA. The V segment lost 5 bases and the J segment 9 bases; nucleotides outside the gene matches: 6. The CDR3 loop spans 12 amino acids. CDR3 sequence reads: CASSPPGQPQYF. The CDR3 region has the DNA TGTGCCAGCAGCCCACCGGGACAGCCCCAGTACTTC.

The rearrangement links TRBV7-2 to TRBJ1-1; no definite D call. CDR1 SGHTA and CDR2 FQGNSA come from the germline V gene. Trimming took off 3 bases at V and 4 bases at J, with 9 bases between the two ends. The CDR3 has 13 residues. The CDR3 nucleotides are TGTGCCAGCAGCTTTAACTCGGGCACTGAAGCTTTCTTT. This codes for CASSFNSGTEAFF.

This clone appeared a few times. The chain links TRBV2 to TRBJ2-7, with 9 bases aligning to TRBD1. The CDR3 has 13 residues. Germline values: CDR1 SNHLY, CDR2 FYNNEI. Losses at the gene ends were 6 bases for V and 4 bases for J; bases not matched to a gene: 4. CDR3 region: CASRVDRGYEQYF. CDR3 sequence (DNA): TGTGCCAGCAGGGTCGACAGGGGGTACGAGCAGTACTTC.

CDR3 amino acids: CASSGTGFNQPQHF. The CDR3, as DNA: TGTGCCAGCAGTGGGACAGGGTTCAATCAGCCCCAGCATTTT. This chain links TRBV6-1 with TRBJ1-5; 8 positions agree with TRBD1. The trim removed 4 bases at V and 3 bases at J, leaving 2 bases unmatched. Germline V gives CDR1 MNHNS, CDR2 SASEGT. The CDR3 extends over 14 amino acids.

The V gene is TRBV4-3, the J gene TRBJ1-1, with 10 bases fitting TRBD1. The CDR3 length is 15 residues. From germline, CDR1 is LGHNA and CDR2 YSLEER. Trimming removed 1 base from V and 6 bases from J; junction bases left unmatched: 5. The CDR3 sequence: CASSQVYGQGAEAFF. In nucleotides, the CDR3 is TGCGCCAGCAGCCAAGTTTATGGACAGGGGGCTGAAGCTTTCTTT.

As for this clone: At the DNA level, this CDR3 is encoded by other sequences in the same sample as well. The chain recombines TRBV5-1 with TRBJ2-7; 9 nucleotides align to TRBD1. The CDR3 runs 13 residues. Per the germline V gene, CDR1 is SGHRS and CDR2 is YFSETQ. Germline trimming cut 3 bases from V and 3 bases from J; bases unmatched to any gene: 1. This chain's CDR3 is CASSSGQGYEQYF. CDR3 in DNA: TGCGCCAGCAGCTCGGGACAGGGCTACGAGCAGTACTTC. Full variable domain (outside the CDR3, taken from reference TRBV5-1 and TRBJ2-7): KAGVTQTPRYLIKTRGQQVTLSCSPISGHRSVSWYQQTPGQGLQFLFEYFSETQRNKGNFPGRFSGRQFSNSRSEMNVSTLELGDSALYLCASSSGQGYEQYFGPGTRLTVT.

The CDR3, as DNA: TGTGCCATCAGCTCCGTAAGGAGCTCCTACGAGCAGTACTTC. Encoded protein: CAISSVRSSYEQYF. The chain employs TRBV10-3 and TRBJ2-7; unclear D gene. The CDR3 spans 14 residues. Germline assignment: CDR1 ENHRY and CDR2 SYGVKD. V was trimmed by 6 bases and J by 0 bases, leaving 12 bases between them.

This sequence joins TRBV7-8 and TRBJ1-6; D perhaps matches TRBD1 (6 bases). V was trimmed by 4 bases and J by 5 bases, leaving 15 bases between them. Germline V CDR1 and CDR2: SGHVS, FQNEAQ. The CDR3 consists of 16 residues. In DNA form, the CDR3 reads TGTGCCAGCAGCTCCCCAAGCGGGGGCGATAATTCACCCCTCCACTTT. This translates into CASSSPSGGDNSPLHF.

As for this clone: The germline gene is not matched at one end of the junction; a read error may be the cause. The V gene is TRBV7-6, the J gene TRBJ2-7; D unresolved. CDR1 and CDR2 from the germline V gene are SGHVS and FNYEAQ. The CDR3 covers 16 residues. The CDR3 here is CASSLAANQATYEQCF. As DNA, the CDR3 is TGTGCCAGCAGCTTAGCTGCAAACCAAGCGACCTACGAGCAGTGCTTC.

The rearrangement links TRBV6-6 to TRBJ1-2; 10 bases are a match to TRBD1. After removal of 5 bases from V and 6 bases from J, the junction contained 6 bases not matched to a gene. Per the germline V gene, CDR1 is MNHNY and CDR2 is SVGAGI (reference sequence). This CDR3 is 14 amino acids long. The CDR3 nucleotides are TGTGCCAGCAGTGGCCCGGGACAGGGGAATGGCTACACCTTC. This codes for CASSGPGQGNGYTF.

J is TRBJ2-3 and V is TRBV12-2; the D call TRBD1 from the table was never checked on the DNA. TRBV12-2 is a documented pseudogene. This CDR3 has 17 amino acids. CDR3 region: CASRSQRGLWGTDTQYF. Written as DNA, the CDR3 is TGTGCAAGTCGCTCGCAAAGGGGGTTGTGGGGCACAGATACGCAGTATTTT.

This clone appeared once. The V and J genes are TRBV5-1 and TRBJ2-5; 7 positions agree with TRBD1. From germline, CDR1 is SGHRS and CDR2 YFSETQ. The CDR3 has 14 residues. J gave up 4 bases and V 5 bases, and 8 bases lay outside the gene matches. CDR3 residues: CASRGNRGRETQYF. CDR3 sequence (DNA): TGCGCCAGCAGGGGCAACAGGGGAAGAGAGACCCAGTACTTC.

This chain links TRBV19 with TRBJ1-3; D remains ambiguous. The CDR3 runs 17 residues. The germline gives CDR1 LNHDA, CDR2 SQIVND (reference sequence). V dropped 4 bases and J dropped 0 bases, with 16 bases sitting between them. The CDR3, as DNA: TGTGCCAGTAGTACCCGGGTGACGGCCTACTCTGGAAACACCATATATTTT. Amino acid sequence: CASSTRVTAYSGNTIYF.

A single count supports this clone. The genes are TRBV11-2 and TRBJ1-1; TRBD1 aligns across 8 bases. V lost 5 bases, J lost 5 bases, and 4 bases stayed unmatched. The CDR3 contains 13 residues. Germline loops: CDR1 SGHAT, CDR2 FQNNGV. DNA for the CDR3: TGTGCCAGCAGCACCACAGGGGGGACTGAAGCTTTCTTT. Translation gives CASSTTGGTEAFF.

The chain couples TRBV6-4 to TRBJ1-6, with 10 bases matching TRBD1. CDR1 is MRHNA and CDR2 is SNTAGT in the germline V gene. The CDR3 has 16 amino acids. Losses at the gene ends were 3 bases for V and 9 bases for J; bases not matched to a gene: 8. CDR3 sequence reads: CASSETGGQGSSPLHF. DNA of the CDR3: TGTGCCAGCAGTGAGACGGGGGGACAGGGGAGTTCACCCCTCCACTTT.